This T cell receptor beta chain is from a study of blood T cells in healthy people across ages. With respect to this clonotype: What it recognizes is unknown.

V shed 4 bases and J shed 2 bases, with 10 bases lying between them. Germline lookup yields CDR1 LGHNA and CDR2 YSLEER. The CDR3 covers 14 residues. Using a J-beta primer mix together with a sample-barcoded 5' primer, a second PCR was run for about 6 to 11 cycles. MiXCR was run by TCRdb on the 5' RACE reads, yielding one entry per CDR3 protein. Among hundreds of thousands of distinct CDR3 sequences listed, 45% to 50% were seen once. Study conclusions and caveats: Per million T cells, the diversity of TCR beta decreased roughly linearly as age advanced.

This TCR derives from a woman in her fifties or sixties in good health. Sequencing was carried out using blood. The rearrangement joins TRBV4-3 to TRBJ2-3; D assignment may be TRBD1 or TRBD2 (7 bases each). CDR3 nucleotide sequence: TGCGCCAGCAGCCCAGGGGGGGCCACAGATACGCAGTATTTT. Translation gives CASSPGGATDTQYF.